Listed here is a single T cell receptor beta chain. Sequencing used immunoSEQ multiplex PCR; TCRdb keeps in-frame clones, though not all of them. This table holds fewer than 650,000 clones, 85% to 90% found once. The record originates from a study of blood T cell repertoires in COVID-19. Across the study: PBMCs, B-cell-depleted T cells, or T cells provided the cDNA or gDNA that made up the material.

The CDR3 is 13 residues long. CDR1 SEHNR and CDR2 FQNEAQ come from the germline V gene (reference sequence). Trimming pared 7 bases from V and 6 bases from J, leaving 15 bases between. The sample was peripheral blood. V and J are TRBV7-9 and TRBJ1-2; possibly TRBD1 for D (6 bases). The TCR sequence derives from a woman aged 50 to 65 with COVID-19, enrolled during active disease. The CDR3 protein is CASIEGGLDGYTF. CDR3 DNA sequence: TGTGCCAGCATCGAGGGGGGGCTAGATGGCTACACCTTC.